The 28 T cell receptor beta chains listed next were all sequenced from one sample in a study of cytomegalovirus exposure and HLA in healthy donors. The PCR made use of 60 Vbeta and 13 Jbeta primers. Libraries were prepared by immunoSEQ multiplex PCR; TCRdb keeps only in-frame clonotypes and omits some of them. This sample has under 200,000 clones, with around three quarters found just once. The material sequenced was PBMCs. Receptors originate from a man in his thirties or forties in good health and CMV-seropositive.

This clone was recorded once. CDR3 nucleotide sequence: TGCGCCAGCAGCTTGGCCGCCAAGCGCGGAGATACGCAGTATTTT. It codes for CASSLAAKRGDTQYF. This chain uses TRBV5-1 with TRBJ2-3, with D hard to call. CDR3 length: 15 amino acids. CDR1 SGHRS and CDR2 YFSETQ come from the germline V gene. V gave up 0 bases and J gave up 5 bases, with 13 bases separating them.

This rearrangement joins TRBV4-1 to TRBJ2-1; the D gene is possibly TRBD1 (7 bases). CDR3 length: 15 amino acids. Trimming cost V 4 bases and J 7 bases, with 17 bases left between them. From germline, CDR1 is MGHRA and CDR2 YSYEKL. The CDR3 nucleotides are TGCGCCAGCAGCCTGACAGGGCCGGCGGGGAATGAGCAGTTCTTC. The encoded protein is CASSLTGPAGNEQFF.

As concerns this clone: The junction and the germline gene differ at one end; a read error may be behind it. The genes are TRBV4-1 and TRBJ2-7, with a possible D match to TRBD1 (7 bases). CDR3 length equals 16 residues. Germline V gene lookup returns CDR1 MGHRA and CDR2 YSYEKL. The CDR3 region is CASTQEEGARSYEQYF. In DNA form, the CDR3 reads TGCGCCAGCACCCAAGAGGAGGGGGCAAGGTCCTACGAGCAGTACTTC.

The J gene is TRBJ1-1, the V gene TRBV4-2, with a weak D call TRBD1 (6 bases). Looked up from germline, CDR1 is LGHNA and CDR2 is YNFKEQ. Trimming cost V 1 base and J 4 bases, with 13 bases left between them. The length of the CDR3 is 15 residues. The CDR3 loop reads CASSQGVRGITEAFF. Here the CDR3 DNA reads TGTGCCAGCAGCCAAGGGGTCAGGGGAATCACTGAAGCTTTCTTT.

CDR3 sequence (DNA): TGCGCCAGCAGCCCAACTAGCGGGGGGGCCACAGAGACCCAGTACTTC. Protein: CASSPTSGGATETQYF. V gene TRBV5-1 combines with J gene TRBJ2-5, with 13 bases aligning to TRBD2. Germline V gives CDR1 SGHRS, CDR2 YFSETQ. The CDR3 consists of 16 residues. V lost 4 bases, J lost 4 bases, and 7 bases stayed unmatched.

This clone was detected a few times. The chain joins TRBV5-5 to TRBJ2-3; no definite D call. Trimming removed 7 bases at V and 1 base at J, with 13 bases between. CDR3 length: 14 residues. Germline V gene sequence: CDR1 SGHKS, CDR2 YYEKEE (reference sequence). The chain's CDR3 is CASSRSIRTDTQYF. The CDR3 nucleotides read TGTGCCAGCTCTAGGTCTATTCGCACAGATACGCAGTATTTT.

This clone was counted a few times. The genes are TRBV13 and TRBJ2-5; 8 nucleotides line up with TRBD2. This CDR3 comprises 13 residues. Looked up from germline, CDR1 is PRHDT and CDR2 is FYEKMQ (reference sequence). Losses at the gene ends were 7 bases for V and 5 bases for J; bases not matched to a gene: 6. CDR3 nucleotides: TGTGCCAGCAAGTTTAGCGGGGAGGAGACCCAGTACTTC. Protein product: CASKFSGEETQYF.

The V call is TRBV2, the J call TRBJ2-5, with 10 bases aligning to TRBD1. In germline, CDR1 is SNHLY, CDR2 FYNNEI. The CDR3 extends over 13 amino acids. V was pared by 6 bases and J by 5 bases, with 3 bases of the junction left unmatched. The CDR3 reads CASSPGQGETQYF. CDR3 coding DNA: TGTGCCAGCAGCCCGGGACAGGGGGAGACCCAGTACTTC.

The V call is TRBV6-5, the J call TRBJ2-1; maybe TRBD1 (5 bases). The CDR3 has 12 residues. The germline gives CDR1 MNHEY, CDR2 SVGAGI. V was pared by 2 bases and J by 12 bases, with 11 bases between. The DNA of the CDR3 is TGTGCCAGCAGTTACCCACAGGTCGGGCAGTTCTTC. Its translation is CASSYPQVGQFF.

The chain couples TRBV14 to TRBJ1-3, with D unresolved. CDR3 length: 12 amino acids. Germline V gene sequence: CDR1 SGHDN, CDR2 FVKESK. Trimming removed 5 bases from V and 8 bases from J, with 10 bases in between. The CDR3, as DNA: TGTGCCAGCAGCGCCCAGCAGGACACCATATATTTT. This codes for CASSAQQDTIYF.

The chain joins TRBV30 to TRBJ1-1; D might be TRBD1 (5 bases). With 1 base removed from V and 1 base from J, the gap between germline ends came to 7 bases. The CDR3 spans 13 residues. The germline V gene encodes CDR1 GTSNPN and CDR2 SVGIG (reference sequence). CDR3 protein: CAWSGGSNTEAFF. The CDR3 bases are TGTGCCTGGAGTGGGGGCTCGAACACTGAAGCTTTCTTT.

A single count supports this clone. The chain employs TRBV5-1 and TRBJ1-2, with TRBD1 as a possible D gene (6 bases). The CDR3 is 16 amino acids. The germline gives CDR1 SGHRS, CDR2 YFSETQ. V was shortened by 3 bases and J by 3 bases, with 18 bases between the two germline ends. CDR3 nucleotides: TGCGCCAGCAGCTCAGGACAGCTGGGTGCGGACTATGGCTACACCTTC. It specifies CASSSGQLGADYGYTF. The full variable domain, rest sourced from reference TRBV5-1 and TRBJ1-2, is KAGVTQTPRYLIKTRGQQVTLSCSPISGHRSVSWYQQTPGQGLQFLFEYFSETQRNKGNFPGRFSGRQFSNSRSEMNVSTLELGDSALYLCASSSGQLGADYGYTFGSGTRLTVV.

About this clone: At one end, the junction sequence differs from germline, possibly due to a read error. The chain combines TRBV6-7 with TRBJ1-1; TRBD1 matches at 9 bases. TRBV6-7 is an ORF, and what it does is uncertain. This CDR3 has 15 amino acids. In nucleotides, the CDR3 is TGTGTCAGCAGTTGTGGGACAGGGATTAGAGCTGAAGCTTTCTTT. Translating gives CVSSCGTGIRAEAFF.

The chain has TRBV28 and TRBJ2-5; 8 bases are a match to TRBD1. This CDR3 is built from 13 residues. Losses at the gene ends were 8 bases for V and 4 bases for J; bases not matched to a gene: 6. The germline V gene has CDR1 MDHEN and CDR2 SYDVKM. The chain's CDR3 is CASGKDRAETQYF. CDR3 nucleotide sequence: TGTGCCAGCGGGAAGGACAGGGCAGAGACCCAGTACTTC.

V is TRBV7-9 and J is TRBJ2-1, with a possible D match to TRBD2 (7 bases). Looked up from germline, CDR1 is SEHNR and CDR2 is FQNEAQ (reference sequence). The CDR3 is made up of 15 amino acids. Trimming pared 5 bases from V and 9 bases from J, leaving 20 bases between. The CDR3 DNA follows: TGTGCCAGCAGCCTCCCCGCCGGGGGGCTTGGTGAGCAGTTCTTC. Translated, it gives CASSLPAGGLGEQFF.

In nucleotides, the CDR3 is TGTGCCAGCAGAAGATCCGGGACAGGCGAATACGAGCAGTACTTC. This gives the protein CASRRSGTGEYEQYF. The rearrangement joins TRBV6-5 to TRBJ2-7, with 8 bases lining up with TRBD1. The CDR3 extends over 15 amino acids. CDR1 is MNHEY, CDR2 SVGAGI, per germline. V was clipped by 6 bases and J by 4 bases; unmatched bases: 11.

The rearrangement uses TRBV7-9 and TRBJ1-1, with no clear D. V lost 3 bases and J lost 1, with 9 bases in between. The CDR3 has 14 amino acids. The germline gives CDR1 SEHNR, CDR2 FQNEAQ (reference sequence). This CDR3 reads CASSFEYQNTEAFF. CDR3 in DNA: TGTGCCAGCAGCTTTGAGTATCAGAACACTGAAGCTTTCTTT.

Points on this clone: Other DNA sequences from this sample encode an identical CDR3 as well. V gene TRBV9 combines with J gene TRBJ2-5, with 8 bases fitting TRBD2. Germline V lookup: CDR1 SGDLS, CDR2 YYNGEE. The CDR3 spans 15 residues. J gave up 5 bases and V 0 bases, and 6 bases lay outside the gene matches. CDR3 bases: TGTGCCAGCAGCGTAGCGGGGGGGCCTGGGGAGACCCAGTACTTC. This encodes CASSVAGGPGETQYF.

This sequence joins TRBV5-8 and TRBJ2-4, with 7 nucleotides matching TRBD2. In germline, CDR1 is SGHTS, CDR2 YDEGEE. V was clipped by 6 bases and J by 3 bases; unmatched bases: 9. The CDR3 spans 15 residues. CDR3 in amino acids: CASTTHGGGKNIQYF. The CDR3 coding sequence is TGTGCCAGCACCACCCATGGGGGGGGCAAAAACATTCAGTACTTC.

J is TRBJ2-7 and V is TRBV4-1; D gene ambiguous. Trimming removed 1 base at V and 6 bases at J, with 10 bases between. The CDR3 is made up of 13 amino acids. The V gene's germline CDR1 is MGHRA and CDR2 YSYEKL. The chain's CDR3 is CASSQVAVGEQYF. The DNA of the CDR3 is TGCGCCAGCAGCCAAGTCGCGGTCGGCGAGCAGTACTTC.

This rearrangement joins TRBV4-3 to TRBJ2-1; 10 positions agree with TRBD2. Germline V gene lookup returns CDR1 LGHNA and CDR2 YSLEER. J was trimmed by 7 bases and V by 4 bases; bases with no gene match: 10. The CDR3 is 16 amino acids. CDR3 bases: TGCGCCAGCAGCCGACGAGCGGGGGGGCGTGGGAATGAGCAGTTCTTC. Protein product: CASSRRAGGRGNEQFF.

This clone came up once. This chain connects TRBV30 to TRBJ2-1; maybe TRBD1 (6 bases). This CDR3 is 14 amino acids long. V was shortened by 1 base and J by 1 base, with 8 bases between the two germline ends. Germline CDR1 reads GTSNPN; CDR2 reads SVGIG (reference sequence). The CDR3 DNA is TGTGCCTGGAGTGCAGGGGCTTCCTACAATGAGCAGTTCTTC. Translation gives CAWSAGASYNEQFF. The full variable domain, its missing parts supplied by reference TRBV30 and TRBJ2-1, is SQTIHQWPATLVQPVGSPLSLECTVEGTSNPNLYWYRQAAGRGLQLLFYSVGIGQISSEVPQNLSASRPQDRQFILSSKKLLLSDSGFYLCAWSAGASYNEQFFGPGTRLTVL.

This clone was picked up a small number of times. The chain employs TRBV30 and TRBJ2-7, with D possibly being TRBD2 (5 bases). Germline values: CDR1 GTSNPN, CDR2 SVGIG (reference sequence). Trimming removed 2 bases at V and 5 bases at J, with 16 bases between. The CDR3 extends over 14 amino acids. CDR3 in DNA: TGTGCCTGGAGTCTCGACGGAGGAAGGAACGAGCAGTACTTC. Protein product: CAWSLDGGRNEQYF.

This sequence joins TRBV28 and TRBJ1-1; 12 bases fit TRBD1. Per the germline V gene, CDR1 is MDHEN and CDR2 is SYDVKM. The CDR3 has 15 residues. V dropped 5 bases and J dropped 11; count of bases not matched to a gene: 12. CDR3 in DNA: TGTGCCAGCAGTGATCCCGGGACAGGGGGCTCCAGGGCTTTCTTT. This translates into CASSDPGTGGSRAFF. Full variable domain (outside the CDR3, taken from reference TRBV28 and TRBJ1-1): DVKVTQSSRYLVKRTGEKVFLECVQDMDHENMFWYRQDPGLGLRLIYFSYDVKMKEKGDIPEGYSVSREKKERFSLILESASTNQTSMYLCASSDPGTGGSRAFFGQGTRLTVV.

The chain combines TRBV29-1 with TRBJ2-2; TRBD1 agrees at 11 bases. V lost 7 bases to trimming and J lost 5 bases; unmatched junction nucleotides: 12. The CDR3 has 16 amino acids. From germline, CDR1 is SQVTM and CDR2 ANQGSEA. The CDR3 spells CSGMGQGGLSTGELFF. The CDR3 bases are TGCAGCGGGATGGGACAGGGGGGTCTTTCTACCGGGGAGCTGTTTTTT.

This clone was counted only a few times. This chain uses TRBV6-5 with TRBJ2-7, with 14 bases lining up with TRBD2. The CDR3 covers 14 residues. V was pared by 7 bases and J by 5 bases, with 4 bases of the junction left unmatched. CDR1 is MNHEY, CDR2 SVGAGI, per germline. Written as DNA, the CDR3 is TGTGCCAGCACCGGACTAGCGGGGGGTGACGAGCAGTACTTC. Amino acids: CASTGLAGGDEQYF.

V gene TRBV10-3 combines with J gene TRBJ1-1; a weak D match, TRBD1 (6 bases). From germline, CDR1 is ENHRY and CDR2 SYGVKD. The CDR3 is 12 amino acids. Trimming pared 2 bases from V and 11 bases from J, leaving 12 bases between. CDR3 coding DNA: TGTGCCATCAGTGAGGCGGGGGGGCCGGCTTTCTTT. The encoded protein is CAISEAGGPAFF.

The rearrangement links TRBV7-6 to TRBJ2-7, with a tentative D call TRBD2 (5 bases). The CDR3 runs to 13 residues. Per germline, CDR1 SGHVS and CDR2 FNYEAQ. V lost 2 bases and J lost 4, with 9 bases in between. As DNA, the CDR3 is TGTGCCAGCAGCTTAACTGGGGAGTACGAGCAGTACTTC. Its protein product is CASSLTGEYEQYF.